Listed below are T cell receptor beta chains from one sample, sequenced in a study of OX40 agonist ivuxolimab in advanced cancers. Libraries were prepared by immunoSEQ multiplex PCR; TCRdb keeps only in-frame clonotypes and omits some of them. The sample holds 45,000 to 55,000 clones, approximately 94% seen once. Sequencing was performed on CD4+ or CD8+ T cells sorted from blood, taken in a trial of the OX40 agonist ivuxolimab. The source is an adult with an advanced solid tumor such as melanoma, head and neck, liver or kidney cancer. Each CDR3 is given with its conserved first and last residue. The D gene is left open where the match is weak. Rows give clone size only sometimes, using once, few, many, or a class for an expanded clone.

d_call	v_call	clone_size	cdr3_length	j_call	cdr3_aa	cdr3_nt
-	TRBV27	-	14	TRBJ2-4	CASGGGDQGNIQYF	TGTGCCAGCGGAGGAGGGGATCAGGGAAACATTCAGTACTTC
-	TRBV28	-	12	TRBJ2-7	CASSLQAYEQYF	TGTGCCAGCAGTTTACAGGCCTACGAGCAGTACTTC
-	TRBV7-9	-	15	TRBJ2-5	CASSLIGWKQETQYF	TGTGCCAGCAGCTTAATCGGTTGGAAACAAGAGACCCAGTACTTC
TRBD1	TRBV7-6	-	15	TRBJ2-5	CASSFNTGGKETQYF	TGTGCCAGCAGCTTCAATACAGGGGGGAAAGAGACCCAGTACTTC
TRBD2	TRBV7-9	-	15	TRBJ2-3	CASILTSGQADTQYF	TGTGCCAGCATCCTTACTAGCGGACAAGCAGATACGCAGTATTTT
-	TRBV4-1	-	17	TRBJ2-7	CASRKSLTGSLIYEQYF	TGCGCCAGCAGGAAAAGCCTGACCGGGAGCTTAATCTACGAGCAGTACTTC
-	TRBV2	-	14	TRBJ2-4	CASSWTVAKNIQYF	TGTGCCAGCAGTTGGACTGTAGCCAAAAACATTCAGTACTTC
TRBD1	TRBV4-1	once	14	TRBJ2-7	CASSAGQGTYEQYF	TGCGCCAGCAGCGCGGGACAGGGGACCTACGAGCAGTACTTC
-	TRBV6-5	-	13	TRBJ2-3	CASSYGGTDTQYF	TGTGCCAGCAGTTACGGCGGGACAGATACGCAGTATTTT
-	TRBV27	-	14	TRBJ2-2	CASSELGSTGELFF	TGTGCCAGCAGTGAGCTGGGGAGCACCGGGGAGCTGTTTTTT
TRBD2	TRBV4-2	-	17	TRBJ2-7	CASSQVPVSGTIHEQYF	TGTGCCAGCAGCCAAGTGCCAGTCTCAGGGACTATCCACGAGCAGTACTTC
-	TRBV6-5	-	15	TRBJ2-1	CASSYGTPTLNEQFF	TGTGCCAGCAGTTACGGAACTCCCACCCTCAATGAGCAGTTCTTC
-	TRBV9	-	15	TRBJ2-1	CASSVVGGSYNEQFF	TGTGCCAGCAGCGTAGTGGGGGGCTCCTACAATGAGCAGTTCTTC
-	TRBV14	-	16	TRBJ2-7	CASSHGILPGSYEQYF	TGTGCCAGCAGCCATGGGATTCTTCCAGGCTCCTACGAGCAGTACTTC
TRBD2	TRBV29-1	-	14	TRBJ2-3	CSVAGGARTDTQYF	TGCAGCGTCGCGGGGGGGGCCCGCACAGATACGCAGTATTTT
-	TRBV6-6	-	11	TRBJ1-2	CASSPGYGYTF	TGTGCCAGCAGCCCAGGCTATGGCTACACCTTC
-	TRBV30	-	11	TRBJ2-3	CACGAADTQYF	TGTGCCTGCGGTGCGGCGGATACGCAGTATTTT
-	TRBV2	-	13	TRBJ2-7	CASSEDYTYEQYF	TGTGCCAGCAGTGAAGACTACACCTACGAGCAGTACTTC
-	TRBV7-9	-	14	TRBJ2-7	CASSAGQRVYEQYF	TGTGCCAGCAGCGCCGGACAGAGAGTCTACGAGCAGTACTTC
-	TRBV19	-	15	TRBJ1-1	CASSIPGFMNTEAFF	TGTGCCAGTAGTATTCCGGGGTTCATGAACACTGAAGCTTTCTTT
TRBD2	TRBV27	-	15	TRBJ2-1	CASSFGTSGSNEQFF	TGTGCCAGCAGTTTCGGGACTAGCGGGAGTAATGAGCAGTTCTTC
-	TRBV11-2	-	12	TRBJ2-7	CASSFTSYEQYF	TGTGCCAGCAGCTTTACTAGCTACGAGCAGTACTTC
-	TRBV30	once	12	TRBJ2-3	CAWGSVDDTQYF	TGTGCCTGGGGTTCAGTGGATGATACGCAGTATTTT
-	TRBV10-1	-	11	TRBJ2-3	CASAVGDTQYF	TGCGCCAGCGCCGTGGGCGATACGCAGTATTTT
TRBD1	TRBV13	-	17	TRBJ1-4	CASRMTGGGGENEKLFF	TGTGCCAGCAGAATGACAGGGGGCGGTGGGGAGAATGAAAAACTGTTTTTT
TRBD1	TRBV18	-	17	TRBJ1-1	CASSHTGQGDMNTEAFF	TGTGCCAGCTCACATACGGGACAGGGTGACATGAACACTGAAGCTTTCTTT
TRBD2	TRBV30	-	14	TRBJ2-7	CAWSYSGSSYEQYF	TGTGCCTGGAGCTATAGCGGGAGCTCCTACGAGCAGTACTTC
TRBD2	TRBV5-1	-	15	TRBJ2-7	CASSLDASGRGEQYF	TGCGCCAGCAGCTTGGATGCTAGCGGGAGAGGCGAGCAGTACTTC
TRBD2	TRBV7-2	-	14	TRBJ2-7	CASSLLAESYEQYF	TGTGCCAGCAGCTTACTAGCGGAATCCTACGAGCAGTACTTC
-	TRBV6-6	-	12	TRBJ2-7	CASGSEMREQYF	TGTGCCAGCGGCAGTGAGATGCGCGAGCAGTACTTC